This T cell receptor beta chain was identified in a study of blood T cell repertoires in COVID-19. In the authors' workflow: Amplification of reference gene primers provided the estimated nucleated cell counts. This table comes from immunoSEQ multiplex PCR, and its TCRdb copy is limited to in-frame clones, with some not included. The V and J calls and the clone size are those of that table, but D and trimming were determined from the DNA. The data contain 260,000 or so clones, around 80% of them singletons. Germline V lookup: CDR1 DFQATT, CDR2 SNEGSKA (reference sequence). CDR3 size: 11 residues. V shed 3 bases and J shed 4 bases, with 6 bases lying between them.

This clonotype was sampled from a man older than 75 with acute or convalescent COVID-19. The rearrangement joins TRBV20-1 to TRBJ1-2; a weak D match, TRBD1 (6 bases). The sample taken for sequencing was peripheral blood. DNA for the CDR3: TGCAGTGCTAGGACAGGCTATGGCTACACCTTC. It codes for CSARTGYGYTF.